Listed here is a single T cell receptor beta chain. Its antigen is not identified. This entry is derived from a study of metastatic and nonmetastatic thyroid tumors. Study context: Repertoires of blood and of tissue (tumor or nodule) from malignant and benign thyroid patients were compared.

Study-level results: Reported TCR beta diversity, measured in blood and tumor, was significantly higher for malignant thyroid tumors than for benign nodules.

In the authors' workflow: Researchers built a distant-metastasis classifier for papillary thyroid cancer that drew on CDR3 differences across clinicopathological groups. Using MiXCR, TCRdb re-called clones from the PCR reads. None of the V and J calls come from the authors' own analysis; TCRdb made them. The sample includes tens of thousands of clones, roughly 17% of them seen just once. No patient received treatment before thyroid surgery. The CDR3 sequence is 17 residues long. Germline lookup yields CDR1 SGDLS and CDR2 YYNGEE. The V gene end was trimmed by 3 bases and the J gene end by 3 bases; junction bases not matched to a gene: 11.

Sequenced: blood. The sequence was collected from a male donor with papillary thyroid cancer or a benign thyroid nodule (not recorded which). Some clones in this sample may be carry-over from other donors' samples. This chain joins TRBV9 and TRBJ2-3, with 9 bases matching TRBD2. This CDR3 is CASSEWLAGASTDTQYF. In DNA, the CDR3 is TGTGCCAGCAGCGAGTGGTTAGCGGGAGCGTCGACAGATACGCAGTATTTT.